This T cell receptor (beta chain) was recorded in a study of T cells after yellow fever vaccination. The germline V gene encodes CDR1 MNHEY and CDR2 SMNVEV (reference sequence). V was shortened by 10 bases and J by 3 bases, with 13 bases between the two germline ends. This CDR3 spans 13 amino acids. TCRdb analysed the 5' RACE reads with MiXCR anew, one entry per CDR3 protein. The sample holds about 85,000 distinct CDR3 sequences, about an eighth seen once. The sequence was collected from a man younger than 30 who received the YFV17D yellow fever vaccine. The sample in question was CD8+ T cells not binding an NS4B(214-222) dextramer, sorted from PBMCs, obtained less than 25 days after the first yellow fever vaccination. The V gene is TRBV27, the J gene TRBJ1-5; weak D call: TRBD1 (5 bases). The chain's CDR3 is CATSPGPNQPQHF. The CDR3 DNA follows: TGTGCCACCTCGCCGGGGCCCAATCAGCCCCAGCATTTT.